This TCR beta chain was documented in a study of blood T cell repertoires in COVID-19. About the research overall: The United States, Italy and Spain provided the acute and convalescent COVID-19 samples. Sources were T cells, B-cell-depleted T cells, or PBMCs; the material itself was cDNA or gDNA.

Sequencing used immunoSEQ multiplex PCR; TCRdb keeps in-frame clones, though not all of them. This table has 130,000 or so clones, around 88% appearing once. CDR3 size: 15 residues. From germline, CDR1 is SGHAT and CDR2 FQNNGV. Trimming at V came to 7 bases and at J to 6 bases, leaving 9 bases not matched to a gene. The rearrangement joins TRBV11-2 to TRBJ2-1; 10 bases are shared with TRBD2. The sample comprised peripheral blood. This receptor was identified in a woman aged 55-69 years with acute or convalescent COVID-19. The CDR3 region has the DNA TGTGCCAGCACCTCTAGCGGGGGCAGTGGCAATGAGCAGTTCTTC. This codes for CASTSSGGSGNEQFF.